This note documents a single T cell receptor beta chain sequence. Its antigen is unidentified. The length of the CDR3 is 13 residues. The germline V and J ends were trimmed by 4 bases and 7 bases, with 12 bases remaining between them. Per the germline V gene, CDR1 is SGHDT and CDR2 is YYEEEE. The data were obtained in a study of blood T cells in healthy people across ages. Findings and limits, study-wide: When set beside aged donors, long-lived donors presented more naive CD4+ cells and higher diversity.

Donor samples were obtained from healthy Caucasian individuals from Russia, aged about 6 to 90. A J-beta primer mix and a sample-barcoded 5' primer were used in a second PCR of roughly 6 to 12 cycles. MiXCR was run by TCRdb on the 5' RACE reads, yielding one entry per CDR3 protein. The data show around 600,000 distinct CDR3 sequences, around half seen once. The sequence was obtained from an elderly man in good health. V gene TRBV5-6 combines with J gene TRBJ1-5; a possible D gene is TRBD1 (6 bases). Material: blood. DNA for the CDR3: TGTGCCAGCAGCCGCCGGACAGCCCAGCCCCAGCATTTT. It encodes CASSRRTAQPQHF.